This passage covers 26 T cell receptor beta chains from one sample sequenced in a study of blood T cell repertoires in COVID-19. Generated by immunoSEQ multiplex PCR, the TCRdb table keeps only in-frame clones and is missing some. The table has roughly 300,000 clones, roughly 90% seen once; the top ten hold approximately 2.5%. Material for sequencing was PBMCs or T cells enriched from blood (not recorded which). The receptors come from a woman in her thirties or forties with acute COVID-19.

The chain joins TRBV11-3 to TRBJ2-1; a possible D gene is TRBD1 (7 bases). CDR1 and CDR2 from the germline V gene are SGHNT and YENEEA. The CDR3 covers 13 residues. Trimming pared 6 bases from V and 4 bases from J, leaving 10 bases between. The CDR3 loop is CASSSGGYNEQFF. The CDR3 region has the DNA TGTGCCAGCAGTTCAGGGGGGTACAATGAGCAGTTCTTC.

This clone was found once. The chain uses TRBV15 and TRBJ2-1, with D possibly being TRBD1 (6 bases). Trimming left V 9 bases short and J 3 bases short, with 15 bases between. In germline, CDR1 is LNHNV, CDR2 YYDKDF (reference sequence). This CDR3 region has 14 residues. As DNA, the CDR3 is TGTGCCACAGAACAGGGTTATGGCTACAATGAGCAGTTCTTC. It specifies CATEQGYGYNEQFF.

The chain uses TRBV7-2 and TRBJ2-2, with 10 bases fitting TRBD2. J gave up 1 base and V 2 bases, and 4 bases lay outside the gene matches. The CDR3 covers 17 residues. Germline values: CDR1 SGHTA, CDR2 FQGNSA. In nucleotides, the CDR3 is TGTGCCAGCAGCTTAAGGGTAGCGGGGGGGAACACCGGGGAGCTGTTTTTT. Translation: CASSLRVAGGNTGELFF.

V gene TRBV15 combines with J gene TRBJ1-2; 7 bases fit TRBD1. V was pared by 1 base and J by 6 bases, with 5 bases of the junction left unmatched. This CDR3 is built from 14 residues. Germline loops: CDR1 LNHNV, CDR2 YYDKDF (reference sequence). The CDR3: CATSRGGTEHGYTF. The CDR3 DNA follows: TGTGCCACCAGCAGAGGTGGGACAGAGCATGGCTACACCTTC.

J is TRBJ2-5 and V is TRBV4-1, with D possibly TRBD1 on 6 matching bases. The CDR3 runs to 13 residues. Germline values: CDR1 MGHRA, CDR2 YSYEKL. Deletions cut 1 base from V and 7 bases from J, with 10 bases between. In DNA form, the CDR3 reads TGCGCCAGCAGCCAAGGAATAGGGGGGACCCAGTACTTC. Translating it yields CASSQGIGGTQYF.

This clone was recorded once. The rearrangement links TRBV11-2 to TRBJ1-1, with 10 positions matching TRBD1. The CDR3 length is 15 residues. V dropped 4 bases and J dropped 4; count of bases not matched to a gene: 6. Germline CDR1 SGHAT, CDR2 FQNNGV. Written as DNA, the CDR3 is TGTGCCAGCAGCTCGGACAGGGGGTCGGGCACTGAAGCTTTCTTT. Translation gives CASSSDRGSGTEAFF.

This clone was detected only once. The V and J genes are TRBV5-1 and TRBJ2-1; tentatively, D is TRBD2 (5 bases). V was shortened by 5 bases and J by 9 bases, with 24 bases between the two germline ends. Germline V lookup: CDR1 SGHRS, CDR2 YFSETQ. CDR3 length: 16 amino acids. The DNA of the CDR3 is TGCGCCAGCAGGGAGACTCCGCCTCCCAGCGGACCTGAGCAGTTCTTC. As protein: CASRETPPPSGPEQFF.

V gene TRBV4-2 combines with J gene TRBJ2-2, with 7 bases matching TRBD2. The trim removed 3 bases at V and 7 bases at J, leaving 11 bases unmatched. The CDR3 spans 16 residues. CDR1 is LGHNA, CDR2 YNFKEQ, per germline. CDR3 amino acids: CASSHRPGTNYGELFF. The CDR3 DNA reads TGTGCCAGCAGCCACAGGCCCGGGACTAACTACGGGGAGCTGTTTTTT.

The V and J genes are TRBV5-4 and TRBJ2-1, with D possibly TRBD2 on 7 matching bases. The CDR3 runs 15 residues. Germline assignment: CDR1 SGHNT and CDR2 YYREEE (reference sequence). V lost 2 bases to trimming and J lost 8 bases, with 17 bases between them. CDR3 sequence reads: CASSFRRGGVDEQFF. The CDR3 DNA reads as TGTGCCAGCAGCTTTAGAAGGGGGGGCGTCGATGAGCAGTTCTTC.

The chain has TRBV3-1 (or the pseudogene TRBV3-2) and TRBJ2-7, with 9 bases that match TRBD1. CDR3 length: 15 amino acids. The junction had 4 bases not matched to a gene; V was cut back by 1 base and J by 3 bases. Germline values: CDR1 LGHDT, CDR2 YNNKEL (reference sequence). This CDR3 is CASSQAGTGNYEQYF. CDR3 nucleotides: TGTGCCAGCAGCCAAGCCGGGACAGGGAACTACGAGCAGTACTTC.

The genes are TRBV24-1 and TRBJ2-2; 8 nucleotides match TRBD1. J lost 5 bases, V lost 12 bases, and 7 bases had no gene match. This CDR3 region has 13 residues. From germline, CDR1 is KGHDR and CDR2 SFDVKD. The CDR3: CAVAQGATGELFF. CDR3 DNA: TGTGCCGTAGCTCAGGGGGCGACCGGGGAGCTGTTTTTT.

The V call is TRBV11-3, the J call TRBJ2-7; 9 nucleotides agree with TRBD1. V lost 4 bases to trimming and J lost 3 bases; unmatched junction nucleotides: 7. Germline loops: CDR1 SGHNT, CDR2 YENEEA. The length of the CDR3 is 15 residues. The CDR3 region is CASSSPGTGYYEQYF. The CDR3 DNA reads as TGTGCCAGCAGCTCCCCCGGGACAGGGTACTACGAGCAGTACTTC.

The chain is built from TRBV4-3 and TRBJ2-1; D gene unclear. Germline CDR1 and CDR2: LGHNA and YSLEER. The V end was cut by 1 base, the J end by 0 bases, with 10 bases between. This CDR3 region has 16 residues. The DNA for the CDR3 is TGCGCCAGCAGCCAAGCCCCCTGGCCCTCCTACAATGAGCAGTTCTTC. It encodes CASSQAPWPSYNEQFF.

This chain joins TRBV7-2 and TRBJ2-7, with 7 bases that match TRBD2. The trim removed 4 bases at V and 3 bases at J, leaving 9 bases unmatched. The germline V gene encodes CDR1 SGHTA and CDR2 FQGNSA. This CDR3 has 15 amino acids. CDR3 in DNA: TGTGCCAGCAGCTCCAAGCGGGGCCCGTTCTACGAGCAGTACTTC. It is translated as CASSSKRGPFYEQYF.

J is TRBJ2-2 and V is TRBV7-3; 10 positions match TRBD1. The J segment lost 4 bases and the V segment lost 6 bases, leaving 2 bases of the junction unmatched. CDR1 and CDR2 (germline): SGHTA, FQGTGA. The CDR3 has 14 amino acids. DNA for the CDR3: TGTGCCAGCAGGACAGGGGGCTCCACCGGGGAGCTGTTTTTT. Its translation: CASRTGGSTGELFF.

The chain combines TRBV3-1 (or the pseudogene TRBV3-2) with TRBJ1-2; a possible D gene is TRBD1 (5 bases). The V end lost 4 bases, the J end lost 2 bases, and 8 bases lay between the germline ends. The V gene's germline CDR1 is LGHDT and CDR2 YNNKEL (reference sequence). The CDR3 covers 13 residues. CDR3 residues: CASSPQVNYGYTF. DNA of the CDR3: TGTGCCAGCAGCCCACAGGTAAACTATGGCTACACCTTC.

The chain joins TRBV28 to TRBJ1-4; 9 nucleotides line up with TRBD1. Trimming at V came to 6 bases and at J to 8 bases, leaving 16 bases not matched to a gene. Germline V gene sequence: CDR1 MDHEN, CDR2 SYDVKM. CDR3 length equals 17 residues. CDR3 in amino acids: CASSSDRGTGMREKLFF. CDR3 nucleotides: TGTGCCAGCAGCTCTGATCGCGGGACAGGGATGCGAGAAAAACTGTTTTTT.

J is TRBJ2-1 and V is TRBV28, with TRBD1 identical over 10 bases. V lost 5 bases to trimming and J lost 14 bases; unmatched junction nucleotides: 6. The CDR3 loop spans 12 amino acids. Germline loops: CDR1 MDHEN, CDR2 SYDVKM. CDR3 bases: TGTGCCAGCAGTCTCCGGGACAGGGGAAAGTTCTTC. Its protein is CASSLRDRGKFF.

The table lists this clone with a count of one. The chain links TRBV7-9 to TRBJ1-1; 7 nucleotides align to TRBD1. Germline V gene data show CDR1 as SEHNR and CDR2 as FQNEAQ (reference sequence). The ends lost 4 bases at V and 4 bases at J; junction bases unmatched: 6. The CDR3 extends over 14 amino acids. The CDR3 reads CASSWTGAGTEAFF. The CDR3 DNA reads as TGTGCCAGCAGCTGGACAGGAGCGGGCACTGAAGCTTTCTTT.

The V call is TRBV14, the J call TRBJ2-7; 7 bases are shared with TRBD1. The CDR3 is 16 residues long. CDR1 is SGHDN, CDR2 FVKESK, per germline. V lost 2 bases to trimming and J lost 1 base; unmatched junction nucleotides: 8. This CDR3 reads CASSQRQGLGSYEQYF. For the CDR3, the DNA is TGTGCCAGCAGCCAAAGACAGGGTCTCGGGTCCTACGAGCAGTACTTC.

This clone was observed a single time. J is TRBJ2-1 and V is TRBV28; 8 bases match TRBD1. The CDR3 runs to 16 residues. The V gene's germline CDR1 is MDHEN and CDR2 SYDVKM. The V and J ends lost 5 bases and 4 bases, in that order; junction bases with no gene match: 10. The CDR3 loop reads CASSPYGTGKYNEQFF. The CDR3, as DNA: TGTGCCAGCAGTCCCTATGGGACAGGCAAATACAATGAGCAGTTCTTC. Full variable domain (remainder filled in from reference TRBV28 and TRBJ2-1): DVKVTQSSRYLVKRTGEKVFLECVQDMDHENMFWYRQDPGLGLRLIYFSYDVKMKEKGDIPEGYSVSREKKERFSLILESASTNQTSMYLCASSPYGTGKYNEQFFGPGTRLTVL.

This chain uses TRBV6-5 with TRBJ1-5; D remains ambiguous. CDR3 length: 13 amino acids. V was shortened by 2 bases and J by 4 bases, with 6 bases between the two germline ends. Germline loops: CDR1 MNHEY, CDR2 SVGAGI. CDR3 in DNA: TGTGCCAGCAGTTACCAACTTAATCAGCCCCAGCATTTT. This gives the protein CASSYQLNQPQHF.

This clone came up a few times. The chain has TRBV19 and TRBJ2-1; the D is unclear. The V end was cut by 3 bases, the J end by 4 bases, with 16 bases between. Germline-derived CDR1 and CDR2 are LNHDA and SQIVND (reference sequence). The CDR3 runs 16 residues. CDR3 loop: CASSIKFFLQYNEQFF. CDR3 nucleotides: TGTGCCAGTAGTATCAAGTTCTTTTTACAGTACAATGAGCAGTTCTTC.

The sample holds one count of this clone. This chain joins TRBV4-1 and TRBJ2-2; 8 bases are shared with TRBD1. The germline V gene encodes CDR1 MGHRA and CDR2 YSYEKL. V trimming: 4 bases; J trimming: 5 bases; junction bases outside the gene matches: 6. This CDR3 is 15 amino acids long. The CDR3 reads CASSPTGERTGELFF. Here the CDR3 DNA reads TGCGCCAGCAGCCCGACAGGGGAGAGGACCGGGGAGCTGTTTTTT.

The V gene is TRBV13, the J gene TRBJ2-3; 8 bases are shared with TRBD2. J lost 2 bases, V lost 6 bases, and 7 bases had no gene match. The germline CDR1 and CDR2 sequences are PRHDT and FYEKMQ (reference sequence). The CDR3 has 15 residues. The chain's CDR3 is CASSLPGLDTDTQYF. CDR3 in DNA: TGTGCCAGCAGTTTACCGGGACTAGACACAGATACGCAGTATTTT.

The chain joins TRBV5-4 to TRBJ2-3; 8 bases line up with TRBD2. This CDR3 comprises 16 residues. The V segment lost 2 bases and the J segment 2 bases; nucleotides outside the gene matches: 7. From germline, CDR1 is SGHNT and CDR2 YYREEE (reference sequence). This CDR3 reads CASSLKTSGDTDTQYF. DNA of the CDR3: TGTGCCAGCAGCTTAAAAACTAGCGGCGACACAGATACGCAGTATTTT.